This T cell receptor (beta chain) was identified in a study of human T cells and chemical hapten exposure. TCRdb re-derived calls from the RACE reads in MiXCR, one entry per CDR3 protein. The sample shows about 52,000 distinct CDR3 sequences, 9.9% of them seen only once. Deletions cut 4 bases from V and 3 bases from J, with 14 bases between. This CDR3 spans 15 amino acids. Findings of the study overall: Patch test score tracked positively with PT1 expanded TCR counts.

Time point meaning: patch test 3, about 24 weeks after DPC sensitization. Specified treatment: therapeutic diphenylcyclopropenone sensitization with weekly scalp DPC. This clonotype came up a few times. Its specificity is unknown. The receptor was derived from a woman between 40 and 50 years old with alopecia areata. Some clones in this sample may be carry-over from other donors' samples. The V gene is TRBV12-3 or TRBV12-4, the J gene TRBJ2-3; D is perhaps TRBD2 (6 bases). Sequenced material: whole blood, taken in connection with sensitization to the hapten diphenylcyclopropenone (DPC). CDR3 amino acids: CASSSRRGPTDTQYF. In DNA, the CDR3 is TGTGCCAGCAGTTCAAGGCGGGGACCGACAGATACGCAGTATTTT.